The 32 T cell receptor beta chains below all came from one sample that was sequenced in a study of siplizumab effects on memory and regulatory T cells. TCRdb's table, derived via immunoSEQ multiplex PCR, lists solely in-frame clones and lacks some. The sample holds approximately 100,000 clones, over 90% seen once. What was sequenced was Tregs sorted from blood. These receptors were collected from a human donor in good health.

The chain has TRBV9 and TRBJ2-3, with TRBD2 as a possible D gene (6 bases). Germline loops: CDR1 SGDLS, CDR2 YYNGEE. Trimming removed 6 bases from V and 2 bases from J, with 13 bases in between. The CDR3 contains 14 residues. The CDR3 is CASMGTSHTDTQYF. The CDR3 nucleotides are TGTGCCAGCATGGGAACTAGCCACACAGATACGCAGTATTTT.

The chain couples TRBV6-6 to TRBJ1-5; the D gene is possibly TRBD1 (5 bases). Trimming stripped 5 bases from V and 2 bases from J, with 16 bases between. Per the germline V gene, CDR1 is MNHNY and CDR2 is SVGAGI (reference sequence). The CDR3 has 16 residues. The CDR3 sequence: CASSTFGGTGNQPQHF. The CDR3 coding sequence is TGTGCCAGCAGTACCTTTGGGGGGACGGGCAATCAGCCCCAGCATTTT.

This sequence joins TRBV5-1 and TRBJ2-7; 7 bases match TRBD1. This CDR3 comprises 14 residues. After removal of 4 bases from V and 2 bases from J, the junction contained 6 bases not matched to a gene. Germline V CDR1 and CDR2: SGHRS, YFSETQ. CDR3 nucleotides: TGCGCCAGCAGCACAAGGACAGGACCCTACGAGCAGTACTTC. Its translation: CASSTRTGPYEQYF.

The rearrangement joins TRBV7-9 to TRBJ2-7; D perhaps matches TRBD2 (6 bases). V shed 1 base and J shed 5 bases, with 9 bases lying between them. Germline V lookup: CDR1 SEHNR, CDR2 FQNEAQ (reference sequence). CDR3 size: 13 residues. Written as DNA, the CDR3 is TGTGCCAGCAGCTTAGTCGGGAGAGACGAGCAGTACTTC. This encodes CASSLVGRDEQYF.

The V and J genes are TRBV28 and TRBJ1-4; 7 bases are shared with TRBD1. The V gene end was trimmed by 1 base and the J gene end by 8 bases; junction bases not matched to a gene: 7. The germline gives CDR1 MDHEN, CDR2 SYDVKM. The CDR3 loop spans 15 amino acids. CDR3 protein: CASSLLTGPYEKLFF. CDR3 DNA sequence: TGTGCCAGCAGTTTATTGACAGGGCCGTACGAAAAACTGTTTTTT.

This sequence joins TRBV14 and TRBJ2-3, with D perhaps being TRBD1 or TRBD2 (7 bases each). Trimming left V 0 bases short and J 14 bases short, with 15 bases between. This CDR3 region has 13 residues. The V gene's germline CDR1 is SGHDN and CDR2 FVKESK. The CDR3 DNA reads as TGTGCCAGCAGCCAAGAAGCAGGGGGAGGGTTGTATTTT. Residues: CASSQEAGGGLYF.

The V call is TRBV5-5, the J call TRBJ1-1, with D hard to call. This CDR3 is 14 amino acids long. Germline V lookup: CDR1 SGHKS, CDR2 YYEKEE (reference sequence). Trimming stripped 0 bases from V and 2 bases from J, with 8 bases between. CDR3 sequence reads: CASSLVVHNTEAFF. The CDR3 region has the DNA TGTGCCAGCAGCTTGGTTGTTCATAACACTGAAGCTTTCTTT.

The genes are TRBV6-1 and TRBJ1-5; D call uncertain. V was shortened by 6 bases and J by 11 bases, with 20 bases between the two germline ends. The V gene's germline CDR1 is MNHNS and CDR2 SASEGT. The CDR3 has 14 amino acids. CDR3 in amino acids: CASRGVQDTLAQHF. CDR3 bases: TGTGCCAGCAGGGGCGTTCAAGATACCTTGGCCCAGCATTTT.

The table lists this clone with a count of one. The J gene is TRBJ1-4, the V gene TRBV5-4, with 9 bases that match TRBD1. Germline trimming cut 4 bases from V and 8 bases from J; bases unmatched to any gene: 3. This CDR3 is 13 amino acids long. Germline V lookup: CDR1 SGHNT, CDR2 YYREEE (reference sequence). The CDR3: CASSPGTGEKLFF. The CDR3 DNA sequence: TGTGCCAGCAGCCCGGGGACAGGGGAAAAACTGTTTTTT.

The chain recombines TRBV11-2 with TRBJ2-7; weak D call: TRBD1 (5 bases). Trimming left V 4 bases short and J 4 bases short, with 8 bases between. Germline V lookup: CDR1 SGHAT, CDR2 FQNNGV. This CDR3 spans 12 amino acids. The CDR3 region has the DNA TGTGCCAGCAGCTCCAGGGTTTACGAGCAGTACTTC. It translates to CASSSRVYEQYF.

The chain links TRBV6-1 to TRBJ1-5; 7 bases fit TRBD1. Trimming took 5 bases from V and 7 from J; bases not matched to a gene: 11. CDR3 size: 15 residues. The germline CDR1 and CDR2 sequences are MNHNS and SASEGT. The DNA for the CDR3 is TGTGCCAGCAGTTCTCAAGCAGGGGGGGCACAGCCCCAGCATTTT. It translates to CASSSQAGGAQPQHF.

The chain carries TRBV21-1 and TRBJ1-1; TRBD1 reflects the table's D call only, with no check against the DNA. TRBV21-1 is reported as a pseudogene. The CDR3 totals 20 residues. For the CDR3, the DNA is TGTGCCAGCAGCAAAGACCGGGACAGGGGACTTCCGCGGAGGAACACTGAAGCTTTCTTT. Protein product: CASSKDRDRGLPRRNTEAFF.

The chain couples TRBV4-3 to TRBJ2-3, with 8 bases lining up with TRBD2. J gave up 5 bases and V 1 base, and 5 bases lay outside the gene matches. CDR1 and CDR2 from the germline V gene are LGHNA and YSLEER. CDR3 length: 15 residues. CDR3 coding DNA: TGCGCCAGCAGCCAAGCCGGGCTAGCGGGAGATACGCAGTATTTT. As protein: CASSQAGLAGDTQYF.

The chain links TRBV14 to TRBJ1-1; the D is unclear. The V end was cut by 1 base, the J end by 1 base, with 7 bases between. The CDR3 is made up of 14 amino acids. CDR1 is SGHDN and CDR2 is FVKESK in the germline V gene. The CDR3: CASSQGGRNTEAFF. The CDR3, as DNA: TGTGCCAGCAGCCAAGGAGGGAGGAACACTGAAGCTTTCTTT. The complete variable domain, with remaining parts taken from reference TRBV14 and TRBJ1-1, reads EAGVTQFPSHSVIEKGQTVTLRCDPISGHDNLYWYRRVMGKEIKFLLHFVKESKQDESGMPNNRFLAERTGGTYSTLKVQPAELEDSGVYFCASSQGGRNTEAFFGQGTRLTVV.

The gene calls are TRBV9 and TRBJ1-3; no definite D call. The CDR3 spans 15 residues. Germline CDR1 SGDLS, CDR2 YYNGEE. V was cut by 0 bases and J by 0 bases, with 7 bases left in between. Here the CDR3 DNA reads TGTGCCAGCAGCGTAGAACACAGCTCTGGAAACACCATATATTTT. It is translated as CASSVEHSSGNTIYF.

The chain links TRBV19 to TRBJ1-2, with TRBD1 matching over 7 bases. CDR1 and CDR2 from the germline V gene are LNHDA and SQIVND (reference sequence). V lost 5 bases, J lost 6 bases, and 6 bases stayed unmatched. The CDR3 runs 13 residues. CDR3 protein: CASSHRGRDGYTF. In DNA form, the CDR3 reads TGTGCCAGTAGTCACAGGGGAAGGGATGGCTACACCTTC.

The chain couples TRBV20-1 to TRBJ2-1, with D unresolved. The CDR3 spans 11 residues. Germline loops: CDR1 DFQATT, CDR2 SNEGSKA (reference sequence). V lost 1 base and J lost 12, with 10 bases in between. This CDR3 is CSARVGLRQFF. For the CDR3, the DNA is TGCAGTGCTAGAGTCGGGCTACGGCAGTTCTTC.

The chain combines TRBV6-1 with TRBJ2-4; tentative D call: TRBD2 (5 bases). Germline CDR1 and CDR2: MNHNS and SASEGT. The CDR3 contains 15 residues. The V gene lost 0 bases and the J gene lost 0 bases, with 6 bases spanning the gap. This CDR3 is CASSEAGRAKNIQYF. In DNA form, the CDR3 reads TGTGCCAGCAGTGAAGCAGGGAGAGCCAAAAACATTCAGTACTTC.

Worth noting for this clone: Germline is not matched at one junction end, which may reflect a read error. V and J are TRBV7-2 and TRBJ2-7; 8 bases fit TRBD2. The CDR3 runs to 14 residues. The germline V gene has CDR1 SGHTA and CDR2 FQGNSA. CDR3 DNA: TGTGCCAGCAGCCTAGCGGGTGAGATTTACGAGCAGTACTTC. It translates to CASSLAGEIYEQYF.

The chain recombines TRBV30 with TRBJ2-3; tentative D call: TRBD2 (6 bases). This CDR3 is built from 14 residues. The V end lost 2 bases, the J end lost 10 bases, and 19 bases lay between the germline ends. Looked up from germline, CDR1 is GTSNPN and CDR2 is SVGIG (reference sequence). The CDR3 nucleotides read TGTGCCTGGAGTATCCCGGGACTGCGCGAAGCGCAGTATTTT. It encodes CAWSIPGLREAQYF.

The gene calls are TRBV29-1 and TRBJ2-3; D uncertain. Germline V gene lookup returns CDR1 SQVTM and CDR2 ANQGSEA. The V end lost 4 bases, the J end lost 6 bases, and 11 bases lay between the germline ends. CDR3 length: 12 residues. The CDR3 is CSVGVDRDTQYF. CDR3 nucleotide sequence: TGCAGCGTTGGGGTAGATAGGGATACGCAGTATTTT.

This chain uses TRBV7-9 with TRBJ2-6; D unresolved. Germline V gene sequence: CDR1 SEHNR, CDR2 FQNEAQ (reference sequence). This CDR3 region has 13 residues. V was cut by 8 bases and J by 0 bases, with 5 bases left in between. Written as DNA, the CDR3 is TGTGCCAGCTCCTTCTCTGGGGCCAACGTCCTGACTTTC. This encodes CASSFSGANVLTF.

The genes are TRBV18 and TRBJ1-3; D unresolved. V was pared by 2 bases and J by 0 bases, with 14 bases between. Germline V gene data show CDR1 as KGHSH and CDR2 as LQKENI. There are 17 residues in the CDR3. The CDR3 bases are TGTGCCAGCTCACCATGGCCCGCCGGAGCCTCTGGAAACACCATATATTTT. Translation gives CASSPWPAGASGNTIYF. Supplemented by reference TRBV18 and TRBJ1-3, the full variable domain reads NAGVMQNPRHLVRRRGQEARLRCSPMKGHSHVYWYRQLPEEGLKFMVYLQKENIIDESGMPKERFSAEFPKEGPSILRIQQVVRGDSAAYFCASSPWPAGASGNTIYFGEGSWLTVV.

The CDR3 sequence is CASSSRVGLAGLIYEQYF. CDR3 DNA sequence: TGTGCCAGCAGTTCAAGAGTTGGGCTAGCGGGATTAATCTACGAGCAGTACTTC. The rearrangement links TRBV27 to TRBJ2-7; 9 nucleotides match TRBD2. Germline assignment: CDR1 MNHEY and CDR2 SMNVEV (reference sequence). V dropped 4 bases and J dropped 3; count of bases not matched to a gene: 16. The CDR3 extends over 18 amino acids.

CDR3 DNA: TGTGCCAGTAGTATTTACGGACAGGGCCTAAAGGAGCTGTTTTTT. It is translated as CASSIYGQGLKELFF. V and J are TRBV19 and TRBJ2-2; 8 nucleotides agree with TRBD1. CDR1 is LNHDA, CDR2 SQIVND, per germline (reference sequence). The CDR3 is made up of 15 amino acids. V was pared by 3 bases and J by 10 bases, with 10 bases of the junction left unmatched.

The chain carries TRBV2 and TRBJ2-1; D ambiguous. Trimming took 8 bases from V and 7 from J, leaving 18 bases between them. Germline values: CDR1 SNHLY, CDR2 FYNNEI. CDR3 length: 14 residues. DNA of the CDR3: TGTGCCAGCGGGGTCCTATCAGGCGTAAATGAGCAGTTCTTC. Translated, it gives CASGVLSGVNEQFF.

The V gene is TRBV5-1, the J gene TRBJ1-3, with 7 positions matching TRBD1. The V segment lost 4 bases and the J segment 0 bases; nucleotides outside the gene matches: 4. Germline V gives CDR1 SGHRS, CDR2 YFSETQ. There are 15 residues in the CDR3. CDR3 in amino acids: CASSLGQSSGNTIYF. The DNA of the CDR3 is TGCGCCAGCAGCCTGGGACAGTCCTCTGGAAACACCATATATTTT. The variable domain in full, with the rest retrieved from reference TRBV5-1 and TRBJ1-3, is KAGVTQTPRYLIKTRGQQVTLSCSPISGHRSVSWYQQTPGQGLQFLFEYFSETQRNKGNFPGRFSGRQFSNSRSEMNVSTLELGDSALYLCASSLGQSSGNTIYFGEGSWLTVV.

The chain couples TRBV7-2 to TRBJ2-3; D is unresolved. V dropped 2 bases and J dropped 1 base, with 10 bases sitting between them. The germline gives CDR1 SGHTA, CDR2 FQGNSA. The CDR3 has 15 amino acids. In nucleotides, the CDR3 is TGTGCCAGCAGCTTAAAAAGCTGGGGCACAGATACGCAGTATTTT. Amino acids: CASSLKSWGTDTQYF.

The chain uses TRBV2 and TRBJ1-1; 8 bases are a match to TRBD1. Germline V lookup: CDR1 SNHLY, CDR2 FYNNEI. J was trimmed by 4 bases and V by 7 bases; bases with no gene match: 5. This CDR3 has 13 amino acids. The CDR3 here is CASMYTGGTEAFF. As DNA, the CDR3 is TGTGCCAGCATGTACACAGGGGGCACTGAAGCTTTCTTT.

The CDR3 sequence: CASSYVGASWREAFF. In nucleotides, the CDR3 is TGTGCCAGCAGTTACGTAGGGGCGAGTTGGAGAGAAGCTTTCTTT. The genes are TRBV6-5 and TRBJ1-1, with D possibly being TRBD1 (5 bases). The CDR3 is made up of 15 amino acids. Germline assignment: CDR1 MNHEY and CDR2 SVGAGI. V was pared by 2 bases and J by 8 bases, with 18 bases between.

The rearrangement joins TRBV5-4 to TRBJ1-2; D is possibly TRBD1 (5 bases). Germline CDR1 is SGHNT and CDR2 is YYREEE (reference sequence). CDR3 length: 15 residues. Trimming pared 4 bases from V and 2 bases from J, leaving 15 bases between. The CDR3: CASSQGATDNYGYTF. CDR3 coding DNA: TGTGCCAGCAGCCAAGGGGCCACGGACAACTATGGCTACACCTTC.

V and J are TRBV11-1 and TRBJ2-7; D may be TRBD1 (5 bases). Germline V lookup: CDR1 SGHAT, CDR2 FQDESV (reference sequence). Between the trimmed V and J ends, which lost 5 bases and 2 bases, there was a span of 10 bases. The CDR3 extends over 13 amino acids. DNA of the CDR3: TGTGCCAGCAGCCGCATGACAGCCTACGAGCAGTACTTC. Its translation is CASSRMTAYEQYF.